The present T cell receptor (beta chain) was sequenced within a study of blood T cell repertoires in COVID-19. Clones were read by immunoSEQ multiplex PCR, and TCRdb kept only the in-frame ones, dropping some. Here the sample spans 45,000 to 65,000 clones, over 70% being singletons. The CDR3 has 15 amino acids. Germline V gene lookup returns CDR1 SGHDN and CDR2 FVKESK. With 4 bases clipped from V and 4 bases from J, the junction kept 4 bases outside the gene matches. This TCR derives from a man aged 25-45 years with COVID-19, enrolled during active disease. This rearrangement joins TRBV14 to TRBJ1-2; TRBD1 agrees at 12 bases. Sequenced: peripheral blood. The CDR3 region is CASSLGTGGLYGYTF. The CDR3 nucleotides read TGTGCCAGCAGCCTCGGGACAGGGGGCCTCTATGGCTACACCTTC. The variable domain in full, completed from reference TRBV14 and TRBJ1-2, reads EAGVTQFPSHSVIEKGQTVTLRCDPISGHDNLYWYRRVMGKEIKFLLHFVKESKQDESGMPNNRFLAERTGGTYSTLKVQPAELEDSGVYFCASSLGTGGLYGYTFGSGTRLTVV.